This TCR beta chain was recorded in a study of circulating CD8 cells and anti-PD-1 response in melanoma. The QIAseq Immune Repertoire TCR panel built the libraries from 15 ng of total RNA. MiXCR was run by TCRdb on the reads, yielding one entry per CDR3 protein. This table holds around 450 distinct CDR3 sequences, roughly 6.6% found once. Trimming stripped 5 bases from V and 1 base from J, with 11 bases between. Germline V CDR1 and CDR2: SQVTM, ANQGSEA. The CDR3 has 14 amino acids. Relative to its sample, this clonotype is medium-sized (0.01 to 0.1%). The target antigen is unknown. Four subsets defined by PD-1 and/or TIGIT were sorted from live CD3+CD8+TCRalphabeta+ cells. Findings and limits, study-wide: Most experiments lacked replicates. Peptide assays on expanded sorted subsets replaced tumor-based reactivity testing. Only baseline and M1 samples entered the published repertoire comparisons. The cohort mixed treatment-naive and previously treated patients.

V is TRBV29-1 and J is TRBJ2-2; possibly TRBD1 for D (6 bases). Specimen: CD8+ T cells from PBMCs, collected at baseline or after one month of anti-PD-1 therapy (not recorded which). This TCR was sampled from a human donor with melanoma. CDR3 DNA: TGCAGCGTTTCCTGGACAGTGAACACCGGGGAGCTGTTTTTT. It codes for CSVSWTVNTGELFF.